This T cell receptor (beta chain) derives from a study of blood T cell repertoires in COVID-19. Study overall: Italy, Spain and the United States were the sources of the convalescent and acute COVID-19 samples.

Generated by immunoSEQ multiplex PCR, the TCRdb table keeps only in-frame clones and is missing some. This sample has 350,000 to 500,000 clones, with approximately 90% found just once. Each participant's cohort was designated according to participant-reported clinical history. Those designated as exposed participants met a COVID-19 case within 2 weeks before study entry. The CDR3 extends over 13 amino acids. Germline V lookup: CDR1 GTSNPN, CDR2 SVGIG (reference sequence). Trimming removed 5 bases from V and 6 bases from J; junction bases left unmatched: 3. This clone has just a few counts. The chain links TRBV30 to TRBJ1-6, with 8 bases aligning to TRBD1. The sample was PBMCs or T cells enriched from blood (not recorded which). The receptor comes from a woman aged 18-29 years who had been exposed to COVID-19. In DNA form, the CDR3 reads TGTGCCTGGGTTGGACAGGGTAATTCACCCCTCCACTTT. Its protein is CAWVGQGNSPLHF. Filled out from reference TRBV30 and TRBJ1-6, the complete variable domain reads SQTIHQWPATLVQPVGSPLSLECTVEGTSNPNLYWYRQAAGRGLQLLFYSVGIGQISSEVPQNLSASRPQDRQFILSSKKLLLSDSGFYLCAWVGQGNSPLHFGNGTRLTVT.